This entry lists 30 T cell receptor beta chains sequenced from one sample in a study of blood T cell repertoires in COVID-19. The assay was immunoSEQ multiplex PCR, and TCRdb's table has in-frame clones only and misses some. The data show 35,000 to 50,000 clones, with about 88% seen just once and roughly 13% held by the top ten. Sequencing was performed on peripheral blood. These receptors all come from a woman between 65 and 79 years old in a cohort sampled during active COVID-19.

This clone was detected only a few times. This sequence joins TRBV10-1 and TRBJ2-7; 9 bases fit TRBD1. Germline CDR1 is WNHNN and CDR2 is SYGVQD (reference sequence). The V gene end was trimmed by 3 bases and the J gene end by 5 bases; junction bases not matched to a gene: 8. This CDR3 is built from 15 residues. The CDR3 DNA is TGCGCCAGCAGTGAACCGGGACAGGGTATTCACGAGCAGTACTTC. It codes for CASSEPGQGIHEQYF.

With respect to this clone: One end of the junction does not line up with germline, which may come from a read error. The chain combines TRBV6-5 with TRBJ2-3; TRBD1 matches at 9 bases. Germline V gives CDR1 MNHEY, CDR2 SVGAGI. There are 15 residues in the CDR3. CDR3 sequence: CASSSGTGFAHPRDF. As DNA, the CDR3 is TGTGCCAGCAGTTCCGGGACAGGGTTTGCCCACCCAAGGGATTTT.

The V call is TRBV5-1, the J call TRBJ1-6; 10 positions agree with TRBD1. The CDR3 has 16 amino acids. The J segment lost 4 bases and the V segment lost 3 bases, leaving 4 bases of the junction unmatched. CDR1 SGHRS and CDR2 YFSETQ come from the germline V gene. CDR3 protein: CASSYGQGVYNSPLHF. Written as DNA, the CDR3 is TGCGCCAGCAGCTATGGACAGGGGGTATATAATTCACCCCTCCACTTT.

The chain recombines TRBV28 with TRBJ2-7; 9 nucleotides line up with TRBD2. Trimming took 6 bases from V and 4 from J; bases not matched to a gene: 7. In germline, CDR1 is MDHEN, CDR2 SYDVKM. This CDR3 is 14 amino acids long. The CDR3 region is CASSEQREAYEQYF. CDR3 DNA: TGTGCCAGCAGCGAGCAGCGGGAGGCTTACGAGCAGTACTTC.

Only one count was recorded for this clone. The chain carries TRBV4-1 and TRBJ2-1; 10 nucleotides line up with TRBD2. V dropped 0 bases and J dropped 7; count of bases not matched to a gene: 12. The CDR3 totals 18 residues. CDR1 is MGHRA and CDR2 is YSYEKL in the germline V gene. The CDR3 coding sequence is TGCGCCAGCAGCCAAGATCCCCTAGGGGCTAGCGGGAGTAATGAGCAGTTCTTC. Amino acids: CASSQDPLGASGSNEQFF.

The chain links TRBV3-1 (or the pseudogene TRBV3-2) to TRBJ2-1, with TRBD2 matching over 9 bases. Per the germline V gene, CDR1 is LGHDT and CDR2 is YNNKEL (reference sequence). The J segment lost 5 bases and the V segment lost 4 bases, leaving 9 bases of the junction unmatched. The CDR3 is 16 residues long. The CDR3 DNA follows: TGTGCCAGCAGCCCACGAGCGGGAGGAATCCACAATGAGCAGTTCTTC. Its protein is CASSPRAGGIHNEQFF.

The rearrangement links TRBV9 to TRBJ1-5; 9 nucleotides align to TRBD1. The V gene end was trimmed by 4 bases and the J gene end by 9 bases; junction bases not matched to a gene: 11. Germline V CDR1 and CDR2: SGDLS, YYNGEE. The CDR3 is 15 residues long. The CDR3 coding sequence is TGTGCCAGCAGCCGATCCCCGGGACAGGGTGTGCCCCAGCATTTT. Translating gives CASSRSPGQGVPQHF.

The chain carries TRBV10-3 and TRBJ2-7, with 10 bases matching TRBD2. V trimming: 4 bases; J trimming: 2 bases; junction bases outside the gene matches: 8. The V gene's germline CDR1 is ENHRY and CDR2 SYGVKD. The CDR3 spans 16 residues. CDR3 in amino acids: CAISGLGLARTYEQYF. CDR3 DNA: TGTGCCATCAGTGGCCTGGGACTAGCGAGAACCTACGAGCAGTACTTC.

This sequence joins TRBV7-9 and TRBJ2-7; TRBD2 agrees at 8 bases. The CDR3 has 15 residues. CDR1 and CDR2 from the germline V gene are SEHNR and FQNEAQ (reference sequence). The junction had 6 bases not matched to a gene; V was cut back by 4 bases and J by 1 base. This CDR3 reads CASSWAGLGSYEQYF. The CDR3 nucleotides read TGTGCCAGCAGCTGGGCGGGACTAGGTTCCTACGAGCAGTACTTC.

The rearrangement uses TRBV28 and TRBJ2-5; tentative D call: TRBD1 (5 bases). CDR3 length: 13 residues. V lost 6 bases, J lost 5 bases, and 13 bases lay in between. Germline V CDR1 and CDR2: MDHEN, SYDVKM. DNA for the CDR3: TGTGCCAGCAGAGCCCGGACACCCGAGACCCAGTACTTC. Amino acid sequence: CASRARTPETQYF.

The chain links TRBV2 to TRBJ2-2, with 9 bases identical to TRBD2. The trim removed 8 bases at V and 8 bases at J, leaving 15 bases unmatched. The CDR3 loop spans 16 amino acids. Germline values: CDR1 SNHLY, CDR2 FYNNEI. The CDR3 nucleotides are TGTGCCAGCGCGAATAGCGGGAGAAACTTGGCGGGGGAGCTGTTTTTT. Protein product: CASANSGRNLAGELFF.

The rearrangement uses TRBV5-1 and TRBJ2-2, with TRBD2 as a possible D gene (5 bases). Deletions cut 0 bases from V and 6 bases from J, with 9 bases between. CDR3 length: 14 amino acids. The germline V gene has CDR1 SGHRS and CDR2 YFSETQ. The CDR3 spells CASSLDSSAGELFF. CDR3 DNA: TGCGCCAGCAGCTTGGACAGTAGCGCCGGGGAGCTGTTTTTT.

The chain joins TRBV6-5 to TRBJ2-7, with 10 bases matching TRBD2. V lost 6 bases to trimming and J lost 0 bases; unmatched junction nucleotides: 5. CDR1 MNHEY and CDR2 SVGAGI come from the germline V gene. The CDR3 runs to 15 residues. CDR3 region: CASSPGLAVSYEQYF. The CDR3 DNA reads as TGTGCCAGCAGCCCCGGACTAGCGGTCTCCTACGAGCAGTACTTC.

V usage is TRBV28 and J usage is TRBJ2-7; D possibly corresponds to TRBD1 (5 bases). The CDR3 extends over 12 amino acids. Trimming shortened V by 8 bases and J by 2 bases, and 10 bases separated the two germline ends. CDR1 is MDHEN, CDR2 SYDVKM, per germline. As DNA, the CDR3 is TGTGCCAGCGGGGAAGGGGCCTACGAGCAGTACTTC. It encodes CASGEGAYEQYF.

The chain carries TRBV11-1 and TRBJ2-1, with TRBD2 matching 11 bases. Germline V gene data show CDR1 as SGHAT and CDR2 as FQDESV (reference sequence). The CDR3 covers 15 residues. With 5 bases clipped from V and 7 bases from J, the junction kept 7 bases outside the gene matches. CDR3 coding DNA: TGTGCCAGCAGCCGCACTAGCGGGAGTTCAAATGAGCAGTTCTTC. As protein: CASSRTSGSSNEQFF.

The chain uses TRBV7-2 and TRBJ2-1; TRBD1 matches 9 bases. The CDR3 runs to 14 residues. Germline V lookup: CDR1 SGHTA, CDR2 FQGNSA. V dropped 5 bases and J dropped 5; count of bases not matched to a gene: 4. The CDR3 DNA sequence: TGTGCCAGCAGCCGGACAGGGGCGGACAATGAGCAGTTCTTC. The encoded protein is CASSRTGADNEQFF.

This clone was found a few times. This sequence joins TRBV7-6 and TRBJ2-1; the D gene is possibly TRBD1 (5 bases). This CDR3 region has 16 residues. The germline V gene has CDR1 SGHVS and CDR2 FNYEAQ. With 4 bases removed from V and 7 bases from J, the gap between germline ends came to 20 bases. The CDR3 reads CASSSTGYYPMNEQFF. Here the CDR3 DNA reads TGTGCCAGCAGCTCTACAGGTTACTACCCAATGAATGAGCAGTTCTTC.

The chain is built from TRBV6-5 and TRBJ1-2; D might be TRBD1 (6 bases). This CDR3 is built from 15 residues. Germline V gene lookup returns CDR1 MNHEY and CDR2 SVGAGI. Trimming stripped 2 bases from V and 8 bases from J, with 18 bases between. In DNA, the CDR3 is TGTGCCAGCAGTTACGTTCGAACGGACAGTTGGGGCTACACCTTC. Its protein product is CASSYVRTDSWGYTF.

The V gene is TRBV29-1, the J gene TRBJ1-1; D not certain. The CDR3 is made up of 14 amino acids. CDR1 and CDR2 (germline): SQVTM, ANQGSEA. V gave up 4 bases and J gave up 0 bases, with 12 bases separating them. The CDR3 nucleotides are TGCAGCGTTGCTTCAGGTCTAATGAACACTGAAGCTTTCTTT. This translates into CSVASGLMNTEAFF.

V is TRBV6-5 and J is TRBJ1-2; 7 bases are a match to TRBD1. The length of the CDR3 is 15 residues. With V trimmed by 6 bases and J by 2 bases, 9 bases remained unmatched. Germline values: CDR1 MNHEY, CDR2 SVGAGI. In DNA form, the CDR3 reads TGTGCCAGCAGGACGAGGACAGGAGAGAACTATGGCTACACCTTC. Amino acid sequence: CASRTRTGENYGYTF.

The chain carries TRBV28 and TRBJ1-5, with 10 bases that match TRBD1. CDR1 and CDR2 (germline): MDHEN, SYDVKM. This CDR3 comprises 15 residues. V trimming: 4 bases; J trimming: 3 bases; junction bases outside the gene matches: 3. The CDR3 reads CASSSGTGVNQPQHF. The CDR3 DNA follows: TGTGCCAGCAGTTCCGGGACAGGGGTCAATCAGCCCCAGCATTTT.

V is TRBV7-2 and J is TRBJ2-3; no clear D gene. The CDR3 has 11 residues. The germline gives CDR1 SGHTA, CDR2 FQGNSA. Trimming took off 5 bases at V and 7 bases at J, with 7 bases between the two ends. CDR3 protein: CASSAQNTQYF. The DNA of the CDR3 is TGTGCCAGCAGCGCACAAAATACGCAGTATTTT.

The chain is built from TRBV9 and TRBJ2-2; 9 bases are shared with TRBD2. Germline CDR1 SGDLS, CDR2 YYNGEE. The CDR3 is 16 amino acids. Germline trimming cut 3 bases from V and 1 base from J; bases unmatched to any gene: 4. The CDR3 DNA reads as TGTGCCAGCAGCGACAAGACTAGCGGGAACACCGGGGAGCTGTTTTTT. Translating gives CASSDKTSGNTGELFF.

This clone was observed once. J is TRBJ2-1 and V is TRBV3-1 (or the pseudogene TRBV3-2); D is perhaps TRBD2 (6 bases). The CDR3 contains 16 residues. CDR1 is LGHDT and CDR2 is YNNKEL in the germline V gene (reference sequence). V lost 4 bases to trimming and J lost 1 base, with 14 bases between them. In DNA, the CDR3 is TGTGCCAGCAGCCTCATGGGGGGTTTTTCCTACAATGAGCAGTTCTTC. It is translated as CASSLMGGFSYNEQFF.

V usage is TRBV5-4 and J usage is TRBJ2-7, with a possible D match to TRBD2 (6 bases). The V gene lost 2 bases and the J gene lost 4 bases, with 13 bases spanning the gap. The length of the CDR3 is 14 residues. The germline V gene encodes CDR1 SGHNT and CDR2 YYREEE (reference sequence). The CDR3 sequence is CASSLGGVHYEQYF. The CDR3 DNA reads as TGTGCCAGCAGCTTAGGAGGGGTCCATTACGAGCAGTACTTC.

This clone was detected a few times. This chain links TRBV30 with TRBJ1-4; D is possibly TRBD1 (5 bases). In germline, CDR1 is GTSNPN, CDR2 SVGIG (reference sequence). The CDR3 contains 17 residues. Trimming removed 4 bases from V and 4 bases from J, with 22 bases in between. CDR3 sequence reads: CAWKSTRGSLHNEKLFF. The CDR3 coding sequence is TGTGCCTGGAAATCCACCCGGGGGTCCCTTCATAATGAAAAACTGTTTTTT.

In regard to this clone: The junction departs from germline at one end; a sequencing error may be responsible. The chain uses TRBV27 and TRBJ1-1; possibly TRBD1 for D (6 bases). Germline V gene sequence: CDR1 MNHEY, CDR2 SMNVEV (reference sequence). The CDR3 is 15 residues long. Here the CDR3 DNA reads TGTGCCAGCAGCTTATCCACAGGGTCGGGCACTGAAGCTTTCTTT. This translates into CASSLSTGSGTEAFF.

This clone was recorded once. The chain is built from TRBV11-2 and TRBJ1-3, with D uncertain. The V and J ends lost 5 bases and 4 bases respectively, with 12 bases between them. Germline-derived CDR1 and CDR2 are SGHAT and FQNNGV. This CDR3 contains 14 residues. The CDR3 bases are TGTGCCAGCAGCCCCCCCTCGTCCGGAAACACCATATATTTT. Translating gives CASSPPSSGNTIYF. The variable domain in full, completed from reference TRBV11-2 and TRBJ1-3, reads EAGVAQSPRYKIIEKRQSVAFWCNPISGHATLYWYQQILGQGPKLLIQFQNNGVVDDSQLPKDRFSAERLKGVDSTLKIQPAKLEDSAVYLCASSPPSSGNTIYFGEGSWLTVV.

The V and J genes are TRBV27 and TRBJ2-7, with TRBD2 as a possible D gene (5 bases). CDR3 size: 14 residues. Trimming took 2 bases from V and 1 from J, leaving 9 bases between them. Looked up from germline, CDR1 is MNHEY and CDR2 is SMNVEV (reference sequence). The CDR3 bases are TGTGCCAGCAGTTTAAGAGGGAATTCCTACGAGCAGTACTTC. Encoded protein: CASSLRGNSYEQYF.

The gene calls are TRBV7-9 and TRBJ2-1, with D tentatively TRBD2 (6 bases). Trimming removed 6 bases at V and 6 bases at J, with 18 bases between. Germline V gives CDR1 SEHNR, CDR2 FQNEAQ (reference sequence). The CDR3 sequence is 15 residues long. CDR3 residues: CASSVSGGYGNEQFF. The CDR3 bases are TGTGCCAGCAGTGTTAGCGGAGGGTATGGCAATGAGCAGTTCTTC.